The 3 T cell receptor beta chains below were found in one sample sequenced in a study of technical replicates of blood from a handful of donors. Method: immunoSEQ multiplex PCR; TCRdb's copy keeps in-frame clones and lacks some. This sample has about 80,000 clones, with over 95% found just once. The sequencing input was T cells isolated from PBMCs. The source of these receptors is a human donor in good health.

CDR3 nucleotide sequence: TGCGCCAGCAGTGAGTTGGAGGGAACTAATGAAAAACTGTTTTTT. This encodes CASSELEGTNEKLFF. The chain couples TRBV10-1 to TRBJ1-4; D call uncertain. Trimming shortened V by 1 base and J by 1 base, and 7 bases separated the two germline ends. The CDR3 contains 15 residues. CDR1 is WNHNN and CDR2 is SYGVQD in the germline V gene (reference sequence).

The chain is built from TRBV6-6 and TRBJ1-4; D remains unclear. Trimming removed 2 bases from V and 8 bases from J, with 15 bases in between. The germline CDR1 and CDR2 sequences are MNHNY and SVGAGI (reference sequence). The CDR3 totals 15 residues. The CDR3: CASSYGGYQREKLFF. In nucleotides, the CDR3 is TGTGCCAGCAGTTACGGCGGGTATCAACGGGAAAAACTGTTTTTT.

The J gene is TRBJ1-1, the V gene TRBV9; D is ambiguous. The CDR3 covers 13 residues. The germline V and J ends were trimmed by 4 bases and 3 bases, with 10 bases remaining between them. Germline loops: CDR1 SGDLS, CDR2 YYNGEE. The CDR3 coding sequence is TGTGCCAGCAGCTTCAAGCAGGACACTGAAGCTTTCTTT. Residues: CASSFKQDTEAFF.